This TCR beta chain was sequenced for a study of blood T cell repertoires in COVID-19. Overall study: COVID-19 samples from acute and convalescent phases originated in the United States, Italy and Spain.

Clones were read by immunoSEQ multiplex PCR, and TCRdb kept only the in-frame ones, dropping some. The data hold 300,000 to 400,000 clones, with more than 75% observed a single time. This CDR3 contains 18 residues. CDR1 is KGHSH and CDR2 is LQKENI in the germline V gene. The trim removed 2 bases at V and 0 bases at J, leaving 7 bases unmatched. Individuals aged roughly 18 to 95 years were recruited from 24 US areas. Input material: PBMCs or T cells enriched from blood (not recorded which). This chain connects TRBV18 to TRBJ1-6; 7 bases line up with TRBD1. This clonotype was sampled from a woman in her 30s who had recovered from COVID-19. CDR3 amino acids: CASSPSPTGSSYNSPLHF. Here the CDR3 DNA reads TGTGCCAGCTCACCATCGCCGACAGGGAGCTCCTATAATTCACCCCTCCACTTT.